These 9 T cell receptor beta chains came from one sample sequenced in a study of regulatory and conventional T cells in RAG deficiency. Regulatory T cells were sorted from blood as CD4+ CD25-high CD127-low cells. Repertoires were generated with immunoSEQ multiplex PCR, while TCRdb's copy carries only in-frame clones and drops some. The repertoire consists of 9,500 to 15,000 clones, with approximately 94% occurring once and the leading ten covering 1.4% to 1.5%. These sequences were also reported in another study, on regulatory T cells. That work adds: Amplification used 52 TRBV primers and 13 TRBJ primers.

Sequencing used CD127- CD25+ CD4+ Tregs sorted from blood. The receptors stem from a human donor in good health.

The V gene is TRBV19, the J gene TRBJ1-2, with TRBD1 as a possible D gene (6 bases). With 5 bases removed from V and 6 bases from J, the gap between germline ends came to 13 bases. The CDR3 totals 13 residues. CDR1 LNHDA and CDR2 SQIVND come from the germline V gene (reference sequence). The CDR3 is CASSQGQTDGYTF. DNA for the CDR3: TGTGCCAGTAGTCAAGGACAGACTGATGGCTACACCTTC.

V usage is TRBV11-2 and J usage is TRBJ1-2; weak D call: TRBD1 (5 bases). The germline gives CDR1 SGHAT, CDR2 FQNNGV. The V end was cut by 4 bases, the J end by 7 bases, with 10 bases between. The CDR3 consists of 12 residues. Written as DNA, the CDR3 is TGTGCCAGCAGCTCGCAGGGTTCTGGCTACACCTTC. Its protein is CASSSQGSGYTF.

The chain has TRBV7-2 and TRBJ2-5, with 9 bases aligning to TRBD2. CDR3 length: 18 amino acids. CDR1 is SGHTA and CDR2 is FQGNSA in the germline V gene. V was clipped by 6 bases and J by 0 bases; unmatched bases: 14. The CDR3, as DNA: TGTGCCAGCAGAAGGGGACGGCTAGCGGGGCACTACCAAGAGACCCAGTACTTC. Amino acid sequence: CASRRGRLAGHYQETQYF.

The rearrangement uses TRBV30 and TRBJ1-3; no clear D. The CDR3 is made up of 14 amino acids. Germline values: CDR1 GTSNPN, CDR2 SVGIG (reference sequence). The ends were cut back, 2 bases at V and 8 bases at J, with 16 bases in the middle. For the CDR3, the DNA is TGTGCCTGGAGTACAGACCCCCAATCGGACACCATATATTTT. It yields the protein CAWSTDPQSDTIYF.

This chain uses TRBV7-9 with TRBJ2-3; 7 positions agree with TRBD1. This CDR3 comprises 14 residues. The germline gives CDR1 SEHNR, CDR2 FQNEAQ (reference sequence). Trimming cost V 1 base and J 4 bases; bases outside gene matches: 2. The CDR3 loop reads CASSLVQGADTQYF. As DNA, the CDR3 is TGTGCCAGCAGCTTAGTCCAGGGGGCAGATACGCAGTATTTT.

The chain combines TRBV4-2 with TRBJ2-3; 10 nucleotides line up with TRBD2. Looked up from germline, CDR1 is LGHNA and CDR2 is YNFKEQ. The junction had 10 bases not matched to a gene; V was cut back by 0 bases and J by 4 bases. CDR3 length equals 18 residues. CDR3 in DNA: TGTGCCAGCAGCCAAGAAGGGTTCACTAGCGGGGCAGCAGATACGCAGTATTTT. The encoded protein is CASSQEGFTSGAADTQYF.

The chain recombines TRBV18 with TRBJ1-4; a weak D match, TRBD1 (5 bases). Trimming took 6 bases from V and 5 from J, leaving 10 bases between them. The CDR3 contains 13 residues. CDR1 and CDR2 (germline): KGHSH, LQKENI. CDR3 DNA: TGTGCCAGCTCCGTCAGGGTGAATGAAAAACTGTTTTTT. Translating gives CASSVRVNEKLFF.

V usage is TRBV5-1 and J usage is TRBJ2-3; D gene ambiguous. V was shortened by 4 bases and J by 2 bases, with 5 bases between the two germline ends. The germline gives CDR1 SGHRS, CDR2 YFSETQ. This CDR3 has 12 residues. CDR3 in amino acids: CASSKLTDTQYF. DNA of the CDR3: TGCGCCAGCAGCAAGCTCACAGATACGCAGTATTTT. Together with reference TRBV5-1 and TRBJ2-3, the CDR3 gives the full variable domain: KAGVTQTPRYLIKTRGQQVTLSCSPISGHRSVSWYQQTPGQGLQFLFEYFSETQRNKGNFPGRFSGRQFSNSRSEMNVSTLELGDSALYLCASSKLTDTQYFGPGTRLTVL.

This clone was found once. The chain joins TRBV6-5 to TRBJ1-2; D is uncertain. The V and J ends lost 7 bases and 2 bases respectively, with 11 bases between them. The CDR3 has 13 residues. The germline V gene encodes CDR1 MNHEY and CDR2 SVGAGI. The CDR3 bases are TGTGCCAGCAAAGGCAGCGTGAACTATGGCTACACCTTC. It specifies CASKGSVNYGYTF.